This T cell receptor (beta chain) originates from a study of molecular identifiers for immune sequencing clone quantification. TCRdb passed the PCR reads through MiXCR, listing each CDR3 protein once. The sample contains hundreds of thousands of distinct CDR3 sequences, around 25% of which appear only once. Using 10%, 30% or 50% RNA, naive CD8 libraries were derived from around 20,000 to 1,000,000 sorted cells. In this sample, this clonotype turned up many times. The target antigen is unknown. The germline gives CDR1 SGHVS, CDR2 FNYEAQ. The CDR3 totals 19 residues. V shed 1 base and J 0 bases; nucleotides not matched to a gene: 9. Study observations and caveats: Jurkat TCR RNA spiked in from one cell reportedly remained identifiable amid around 1 million naive cells.

The sequencing input was naive CD8+ T cells from blood, with Jurkat cell RNA spiked in. The subset denotes: FACS-sorted CD8+CD4-CCR7+CD45RA+ naive T cells. The chain couples TRBV7-6 to TRBJ2-3, with 11 bases matching TRBD2. This receptor was identified in a human donor in good health. Some libraries in this study had Jurkat cell RNA spiked in. Written as DNA, the CDR3 is TGTGCCAGCAGCTTAGACCCGGCTAGCGGGGGGAAGAGCACAGATACGCAGTATTTT. Its translation is CASSLDPASGGKSTDTQYF.